The 12 T cell receptor beta chains reported below all come from one sample, sequenced in a study of blood T cell repertoires in COVID-19. Sequencing was performed with immunoSEQ multiplex PCR; in TCRdb, only in-frame clones are kept and a portion is missing. Here the sample spans about 190,000 clones, more than 60% being singletons. The source material was peripheral blood. The receptors were gathered from a man over 45 who had recovered from COVID-19.

The gene calls are TRBV12-3 or TRBV12-4 and TRBJ2-4; 9 bases are shared with TRBD1. The CDR3 covers 13 residues. V shed 5 bases and J 6 bases; nucleotides not matched to a gene: 2. The CDR3 region is CASSAGQGNIQYF. CDR3 in DNA: TGTGCCAGCAGTGCGGGACAGGGAAACATTCAGTACTTC.

The rearrangement uses TRBV28 and TRBJ2-3, with 8 bases lining up with TRBD2. CDR1 is MDHEN, CDR2 SYDVKM, per germline. This CDR3 is built from 14 residues. J lost 3 bases, V lost 5 bases, and 4 bases had no gene match. The CDR3 bases are TGTGCCAGCAGTCCAAAGCGGGAGACAGATACGCAGTATTTT. Protein product: CASSPKRETDTQYF.

V is TRBV28 and J is TRBJ1-2; TRBD1 matches at 9 bases. CDR1 and CDR2 from the germline V gene are MDHEN and SYDVKM. The trim removed 6 bases at V and 7 bases at J, leaving 12 bases unmatched. The CDR3 loop spans 15 amino acids. CDR3 amino acids: CASSSGDRGEGGYTF. The CDR3 nucleotides are TGTGCCAGCAGCTCCGGCGACAGGGGGGAGGGTGGCTACACCTTC.

This clone was seen a single time. V usage is TRBV5-1 and J usage is TRBJ1-1; 8 bases are a match to TRBD1. CDR3 size: 13 residues. J gave up 4 bases and V 4 bases, and 3 bases lay outside the gene matches. Germline V gives CDR1 SGHRS, CDR2 YFSETQ. The CDR3 sequence is CASSPGQVTEAFF. For the CDR3, the DNA is TGCGCCAGCAGCCCGGGACAGGTCACTGAAGCTTTCTTT. The full variable domain, with the rest looked up from reference TRBV5-1 and TRBJ1-1, is KAGVTQTPRYLIKTRGQQVTLSCSPISGHRSVSWYQQTPGQGLQFLFEYFSETQRNKGNFPGRFSGRQFSNSRSEMNVSTLELGDSALYLCASSPGQVTEAFFGQGTRLTVV.

This chain uses TRBV7-9 with TRBJ2-1, with 10 bases that match TRBD1. CDR1 SEHNR and CDR2 FQNEAQ come from the germline V gene (reference sequence). There are 14 residues in the CDR3. The V and J ends lost 4 bases and 8 bases, in that order; junction bases with no gene match: 5. In DNA, the CDR3 is TGTGCCAGCAGCTGGGCCGGGACAGGGGATGAGCAGTTCTTC. Translation: CASSWAGTGDEQFF.

V gene TRBV28 combines with J gene TRBJ1-2; D unclear. Germline-derived CDR1 and CDR2 are MDHEN and SYDVKM. The CDR3 is 12 amino acids. V was cut by 3 bases and J by 8 bases, with 10 bases left in between. The CDR3 region is CASSLPRYGYTF. CDR3 DNA: TGTGCCAGCAGTTTGCCCAGGTACGGCTACACCTTC.

For this clone: A read error may be the cause here, since a much bigger clone is one base away. The chain is built from TRBV7-9 and TRBJ1-2, with 7 nucleotides matching TRBD1. Germline CDR1 is SEHNR and CDR2 is FQNEAQ (reference sequence). This CDR3 spans 13 amino acids. With V trimmed by 5 bases and J by 6 bases, 6 bases remained unmatched. The CDR3 sequence is CASSHTGVDGYTF. In DNA form, the CDR3 reads TGTGCCAGCAGCCATACAGGGGTGGATGGCTACACCTTC.

The rearrangement links TRBV27 to TRBJ1-2; D might be TRBD1 (5 bases). Deletions cut 3 bases from V and 8 bases from J, with 13 bases between. The CDR3 contains 13 residues. Germline assignment: CDR1 MNHEY and CDR2 SMNVEV (reference sequence). The CDR3 reads CASSFQGGEGYTF. The DNA of the CDR3 is TGTGCCAGCAGTTTCCAGGGCGGCGAGGGCTACACCTTC.

The chain recombines TRBV19 with TRBJ1-2; 7 bases agree with TRBD1. The V segment lost 3 bases and the J segment 3 bases; nucleotides outside the gene matches: 7. The CDR3 has 15 amino acids. Per germline, CDR1 LNHDA and CDR2 SQIVND (reference sequence). CDR3 coding DNA: TGTGCCAGTAGTATCGAGGGACAGAGTCACTATGGCTACACCTTC. This sequence encodes CASSIEGQSHYGYTF.

This chain joins TRBV19 and TRBJ2-1, with TRBD2 matching 11 bases. The V segment lost 3 bases and the J segment 7 bases; nucleotides outside the gene matches: 5. The CDR3 is 15 residues long. Per germline, CDR1 LNHDA and CDR2 SQIVND (reference sequence). CDR3 in DNA: TGTGCCAGTAGTATGACCGGGACTAGCGGTAATGAGCAGTTCTTC. Translated, it gives CASSMTGTSGNEQFF. The full variable domain, completed using reference TRBV19 and TRBJ2-1, is DGGITQSPKYLFRKEGQNVTLSCEQNLNHDAMYWYRQDPGQGLRLIYYSQIVNDFQKGDIAEGYSVSREKKESFPLTVTSAQKNPTAFYLCASSMTGTSGNEQFFGPGTRLTVL.

This chain links TRBV24-1 with TRBJ1-5, with 7 bases that match TRBD1. This CDR3 region has 18 residues. V dropped 5 bases and J dropped 5; count of bases not matched to a gene: 17. CDR1 KGHDR and CDR2 SFDVKD come from the germline V gene. This chain's CDR3 is CATSVPLTGNGSDQPQHF. In DNA, the CDR3 is TGTGCCACCAGTGTTCCATTGACAGGGAATGGGAGTGATCAGCCCCAGCATTTT.

This chain links TRBV7-2 with TRBJ1-2; tentatively, D is TRBD1 (6 bases). Germline CDR1 is SGHTA and CDR2 is FQGNSA. The CDR3 runs 14 residues. V shed 1 base and J shed 5 bases, with 11 bases lying between them. The CDR3 loop reads CASSLGGQRYGYTF. Here the CDR3 DNA reads TGTGCCAGCAGCTTAGGAGGACAGCGTTATGGCTACACCTTC.